This T cell receptor (beta chain) originates from a study of cytomegalovirus exposure and HLA in healthy donors. Turning to the study itself: Among the 300 to 450 genotyped donors, just over 80% were placed in the Caucasian-associated ancestry cluster. Study results and limitations: On later analysis, the bulk of CMV-associated TCR beta chains appeared to be HLA-restricted.

J lost 5 bases, V lost 4 bases, and 10 bases had no gene match. The CDR3 runs 16 residues. Germline CDR1 and CDR2: MNHNY and SVGAGI (reference sequence). This clone was found once. What it binds is not known. Vbeta (60) and Jbeta (13) primers were used in the PCR. Data came from immunoSEQ multiplex PCR; TCRdb stores just in-frame clones and leaves some out. The table shows 200,000 to 250,000 clones, with roughly 84% occurring only once. Material: PBMCs. The sequence came from a human donor in good health. The gene calls are TRBV6-6 and TRBJ2-1, with 8 bases identical to TRBD2. The CDR3: CASSSPPWTSHNEQFF. The DNA for the CDR3 is TGTGCCAGCAGTTCCCCCCCCTGGACTAGCCACAATGAGCAGTTCTTC.